Listed below are T cell receptor beta chains from one sample, sequenced in a study of blood T cell repertoires in COVID-19. Some clones are missing from TCRdb's copy, which holds only in-frame ones; the method was immunoSEQ multiplex PCR. The sample includes 150,000 or so clones, 85% to 95% of them seen just once. Sequencing was performed on peripheral blood. These receptors originate from a woman aged 55-75 years with COVID-19, enrolled during active disease. Each CDR3 is given with its conserved first and last residue. The D gene is left open where the match is weak. Only some rows state a clone size, as once, few, many or a class for expanded clones.

TGCGCCAGCAAGGAAACAGGTGTCACAGATACGCAGTATTTT	CASKETGVTDTQYF	-	TRBV10-2	TRBJ2-3	-
TGTGCCAGCACTGCGCTAGACAGGGTTAACACTGAAGCTTTCTTT	CASTALDRVNTEAFF	TRBD1	TRBV28	TRBJ1-1	-
TGTGCCAGCAGCTTGGCCGGGGGGCTGGGCTATGGCTACACCTTC	CASSLAGGLGYGYTF	-	TRBV7-8	TRBJ1-2	-
TGTGCCAGCAGTTCTTTCCCGGACAGCTACGAGCAGTACTTC	CASSSFPDSYEQYF	-	TRBV6-2/TRBV6-3	TRBJ2-7	-
TGTGCCAGCAGCTCCCGACTAGCGGGGGCCACCGGGGAGCTGTTTTTT	CASSSRLAGATGELFF	TRBD2	TRBV5-5	TRBJ2-2	-
TGTGCCACCAGCAGAGAATTTCAGCAGGGGGCCTTCTTC	CATSREFQQGAFF	TRBD1	TRBV15	TRBJ2-1	-
TGTGCCAGCAGCCAAGATATAGGGGGTGAAAAACTGTTTTTT	CASSQDIGGEKLFF	-	TRBV3-1/TRBV3-2	TRBJ1-4	-
TGTGCCAGTAGTGAGACTAGCGGGGGAGCTCAGAACACCGGGGAGCTGTTTTTT	CASSETSGGAQNTGELFF	TRBD2	TRBV19	TRBJ2-2	-
TGTGCCAGTAGTATCACAGGGCCCGGCACAGATACGCAGTATTTT	CASSITGPGTDTQYF	-	TRBV19	TRBJ2-3	few
TGTGCCGGGGCTACCGGGACAGGCTATGGCTACACCTTC	CAGATGTGYGYTF	TRBD1	TRBV30	TRBJ1-2	-
TGTGCCAGCAGCTTAAATTCCCCTGGACACGCCAATGAGCAGTTCTTC	CASSLNSPGHANEQFF	-	TRBV7-3	TRBJ2-1	few
TGTGCCAGCAGCCAGACAGGGGTCTGGGTTCAAGAGACCCAGTACTTC	CASSQTGVWVQETQYF	-	TRBV21-1	TRBJ2-5	-
TGTGCCAGCAGCCGGACCGGGACAGCGAACACTGAAGCTTTCTTT	CASSRTGTANTEAFF	TRBD1	TRBV5-6	TRBJ1-1	-
TGTGCCAGTAGTATAGAATCAGGCTATCAGCCCCAGCATTTT	CASSIESGYQPQHF	-	TRBV19	TRBJ1-5	-
TGTGCCACTCGGACAGACTCCTACGAGCAGTACTTC	CATRTDSYEQYF	-	TRBV19	TRBJ2-7	-